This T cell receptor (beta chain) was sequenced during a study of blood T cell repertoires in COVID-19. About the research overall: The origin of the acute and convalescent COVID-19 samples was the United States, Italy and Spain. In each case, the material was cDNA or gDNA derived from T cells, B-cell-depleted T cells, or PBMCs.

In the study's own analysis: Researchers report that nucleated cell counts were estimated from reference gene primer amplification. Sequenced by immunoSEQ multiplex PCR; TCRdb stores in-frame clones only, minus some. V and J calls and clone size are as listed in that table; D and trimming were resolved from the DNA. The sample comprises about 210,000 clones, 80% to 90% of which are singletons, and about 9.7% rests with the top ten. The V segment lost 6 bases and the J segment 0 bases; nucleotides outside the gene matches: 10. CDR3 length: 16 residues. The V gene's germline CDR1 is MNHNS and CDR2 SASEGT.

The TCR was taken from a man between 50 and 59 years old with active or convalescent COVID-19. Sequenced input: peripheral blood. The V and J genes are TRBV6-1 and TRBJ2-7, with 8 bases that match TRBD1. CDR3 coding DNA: TGTGCCAGCAGAGAACCTAGGACAGGGTACTCCTACGAGCAGTACTTC. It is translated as CASREPRTGYSYEQYF.